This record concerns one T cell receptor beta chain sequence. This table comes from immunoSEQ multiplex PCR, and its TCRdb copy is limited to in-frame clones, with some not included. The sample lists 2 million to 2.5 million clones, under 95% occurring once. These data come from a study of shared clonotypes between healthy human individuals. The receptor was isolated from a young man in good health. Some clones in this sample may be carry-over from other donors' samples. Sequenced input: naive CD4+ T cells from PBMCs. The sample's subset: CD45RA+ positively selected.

This CDR3 reads CSWFYNEQFF. The DNA of the CDR3 is TGCAGTTGGTTTTACAATGAGCAGTTCTTC. J is TRBJ2-1 and V is TRBV29-1; D is unresolved. The CDR3 length is 10 residues. Germline lookup yields CDR1 SQVTM and CDR2 ANQGSEA.